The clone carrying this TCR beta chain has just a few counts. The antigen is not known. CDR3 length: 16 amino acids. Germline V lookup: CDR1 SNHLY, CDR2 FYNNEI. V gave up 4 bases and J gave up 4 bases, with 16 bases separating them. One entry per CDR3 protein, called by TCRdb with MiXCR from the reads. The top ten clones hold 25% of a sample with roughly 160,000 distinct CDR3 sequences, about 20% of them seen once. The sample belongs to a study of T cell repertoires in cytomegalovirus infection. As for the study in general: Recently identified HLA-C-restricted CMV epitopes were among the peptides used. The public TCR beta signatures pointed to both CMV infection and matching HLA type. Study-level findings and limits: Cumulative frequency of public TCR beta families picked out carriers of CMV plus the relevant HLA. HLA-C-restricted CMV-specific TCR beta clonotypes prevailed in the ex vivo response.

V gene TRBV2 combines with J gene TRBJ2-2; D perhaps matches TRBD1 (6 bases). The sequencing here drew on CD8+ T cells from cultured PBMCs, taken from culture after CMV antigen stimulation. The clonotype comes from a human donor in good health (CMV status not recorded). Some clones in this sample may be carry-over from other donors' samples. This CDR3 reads CASSALQGVGTGELFF. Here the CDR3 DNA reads TGTGCCAGCAGTGCGTTACAGGGAGTTGGCACCGGGGAGCTGTTTTTT. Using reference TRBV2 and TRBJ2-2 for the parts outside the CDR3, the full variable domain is EPEVTQTPSHQVTQMGQEVILRCVPISNHLYFYWYRQILGQKVEFLVSFYNNEISEKSEIFDDQFSVERPDGSNFTLKIRSTKLEDSAMYFCASSALQGVGTGELFFGEGSRLTVL.